One sample yielded the 23 T cell receptor beta chains listed below, sequenced in a study of monozygotic twins with inflammatory bowel disease. No DNA is given; TCRdb re-called the 5' RACE reads and lists each CDR3 protein once. The sample has a few hundred thousand distinct CDR3 sequences; the top ten hold around 1.5%. Sequencing was performed on blood. These receptor sequences come from a human donor with ulcerative colitis or Crohn's disease, or a healthy co-twin of an affected twin (not recorded which).

This rearrangement joins TRBV18 to TRBJ2-1. This CDR3 is 14 amino acids long. The germline gives CDR1 KGHSH, CDR2 LQKENI. This CDR3 reads CASSPPMDYNEQFF.

V gene TRBV20-1 combines with J gene TRBJ2-7. Germline loops: CDR1 DFQATT, CDR2 SNEGSKA (reference sequence). The CDR3 runs 11 residues. The CDR3 protein is CSASERYEQYF.

The chain uses TRBV6-1 and TRBJ1-1; TCRdb designates TRBD1, a call that cannot be tested without DNA. Germline CDR1 reads MNHNS; CDR2 reads SASEGT. The CDR3 has 14 amino acids. The CDR3 here is CASSETGRGTEAFF.

This chain uses TRBV29-1 with TRBJ2-1; TCRdb's assignment of TRBD1 cannot be checked, as there is no DNA. Germline lookup yields CDR1 SQVTM and CDR2 ANQGSEA. The CDR3 extends over 14 amino acids. The chain's CDR3 is CSVEVPRGGNEQFF.

The chain recombines TRBV29-1 with TRBJ2-5; TCRdb gives TRBD2 as the D gene, but with no DNA this cannot be confirmed. CDR3 length: 15 residues. Germline loops: CDR1 SQVTM, CDR2 ANQGSEA. The CDR3 protein is CSVTRLAGDQETQYF.

This rearrangement joins TRBV5-1 to TRBJ1-4. CDR1 and CDR2 (germline): SGHRS, YFSETQ. The CDR3 is 15 residues long. The CDR3 sequence: CASSFTAPSNEKLFF. Based on the CDR3 plus reference TRBV5-1 and TRBJ1-4, the full variable domain is KAGVTQTPRYLIKTRGQQVTLSCSPISGHRSVSWYQQTPGQGLQFLFEYFSETQRNKGNFPGRFSGRQFSNSRSEMNVSTLELGDSALYLCASSFTAPSNEKLFFGSGTQLSVL.

The chain has TRBV3-1 and TRBJ1-1. Germline V CDR1 and CDR2: LGHDT, YNNKEL (reference sequence). The CDR3 is 15 residues long. CDR3 sequence: CASSPNGGLVTEAFF.

The genes are TRBV12-3 or TRBV12-4 and TRBJ1-2; TCRdb indicates TRBD1, and absent DNA this call remains unverified. This CDR3 contains 16 residues. CDR3 sequence: CASSDREHTLRDGYTF.

CDR3 amino acids: CASSPRTEAFF. This chain joins TRBV18 and TRBJ1-1. This CDR3 has 11 amino acids. CDR1 is KGHSH, CDR2 LQKENI, per germline.

This chain joins TRBV10-3 and TRBJ2-1. CDR3 length equals 11 residues. Germline CDR1 ENHRY, CDR2 SYGVKD. CDR3 in amino acids: CAISESGEQFF.

V usage is TRBV7-2 and J usage is TRBJ1-2. Germline V gives CDR1 SGHTA, CDR2 FQGNSA. The CDR3 extends over 12 amino acids. CDR3 residues: CASSLRTYGYTF.

The chain couples TRBV4-1 to TRBJ1-2; the TCRdb call, TRBD1, lacks DNA for checking. This CDR3 has 16 amino acids. Germline-derived CDR1 and CDR2 are MGHRA and YSYEKL. CDR3: CASSQLLRGTGDTYTF.

The rearrangement joins TRBV5-5 to TRBJ2-2; the TRBD1 assignment by TCRdb is unverifiable without DNA. Germline CDR1 SGHKS, CDR2 YYEKEE (reference sequence). This CDR3 is 15 amino acids long. This chain's CDR3 is CASTLQGANTGELFF.

The rearrangement joins TRBV7-9 to TRBJ2-3; checking the TCRdb D call of TRBD2 is not possible without DNA. This CDR3 spans 15 amino acids. Germline loops: CDR1 SEHNR, CDR2 FQNEAQ (reference sequence). The chain's CDR3 is CASSLESPGEDTQYF.

The genes are TRBV9 and TRBJ2-4; there is no DNA to check the TCRdb D call of TRBD1. The CDR3 spans 16 residues. Germline CDR1 reads SGDLS; CDR2 reads YYNGEE. The CDR3 is CASSVGGDSWGNIQYF.

This chain joins TRBV18 and TRBJ1-2; TCRdb selects TRBD1, and the lack of DNA leaves this call unchecked. The CDR3 has 14 residues. Germline CDR1 KGHSH, CDR2 LQKENI. The CDR3 sequence is CASSVRQGDDGYTF.

The chain recombines TRBV5-1 with TRBJ1-4; TCRdb designates TRBD1, a call that cannot be tested without DNA. The CDR3 consists of 15 residues. Germline-derived CDR1 and CDR2 are SGHRS and YFSETQ. The CDR3 loop reads CASSLPGAANEKLFF. Supplemented by reference TRBV5-1 and TRBJ1-4, the full variable domain reads KAGVTQTPRYLIKTRGQQVTLSCSPISGHRSVSWYQQTPGQGLQFLFEYFSETQRNKGNFPGRFSGRQFSNSRSEMNVSTLELGDSALYLCASSLPGAANEKLFFGSGTQLSVL.

V gene TRBV20-1 combines with J gene TRBJ2-7; TCRdb calls TRBD1, which cannot be checked without DNA. Germline loops: CDR1 DFQATT, CDR2 SNEGSKA (reference sequence). This CDR3 spans 15 amino acids. The chain's CDR3 is CSARPAAGGALEQYF.

The chain is built from TRBV4-2 and TRBJ2-1; TCRdb's assignment of TRBD2 cannot be checked, as there is no DNA. The V gene's germline CDR1 is LGHNA and CDR2 YNFKEQ. This CDR3 is 18 amino acids long. CDR3 loop: CASSHPEGGAGDYNEQFF.

The gene calls are TRBV5-1 and TRBJ1-1. The CDR3 has 14 residues. Germline lookup yields CDR1 SGHRS and CDR2 YFSETQ. CDR3 sequence: CASSRDPLNTEAFF. The variable domain in full, completed from reference TRBV5-1 and TRBJ1-1, reads KAGVTQTPRYLIKTRGQQVTLSCSPISGHRSVSWYQQTPGQGLQFLFEYFSETQRNKGNFPGRFSGRQFSNSRSEMNVSTLELGDSALYLCASSRDPLNTEAFFGQGTRLTVV.

This chain joins TRBV11-2 and TRBJ1-3; the D gene TCRdb calls, TRBD1, cannot be checked with no DNA. This CDR3 has 18 residues. CDR1 is SGHAT, CDR2 FQNNGV, per germline. The CDR3 sequence is CASSSYFSTVVAGNTIYF.

The CDR3 loop is CASSLGRYEQYF. The chain couples TRBV5-1 to TRBJ2-7. The germline gives CDR1 SGHRS, CDR2 YFSETQ. The CDR3 consists of 12 residues.

V gene TRBV7-3 combines with J gene TRBJ2-1; with no DNA, the TCRdb D assignment of TRBD2 cannot be verified. In germline, CDR1 is SGHTA, CDR2 FQGTGA. The CDR3 totals 15 residues. The CDR3 is CASSLGTSGRGEQFF.